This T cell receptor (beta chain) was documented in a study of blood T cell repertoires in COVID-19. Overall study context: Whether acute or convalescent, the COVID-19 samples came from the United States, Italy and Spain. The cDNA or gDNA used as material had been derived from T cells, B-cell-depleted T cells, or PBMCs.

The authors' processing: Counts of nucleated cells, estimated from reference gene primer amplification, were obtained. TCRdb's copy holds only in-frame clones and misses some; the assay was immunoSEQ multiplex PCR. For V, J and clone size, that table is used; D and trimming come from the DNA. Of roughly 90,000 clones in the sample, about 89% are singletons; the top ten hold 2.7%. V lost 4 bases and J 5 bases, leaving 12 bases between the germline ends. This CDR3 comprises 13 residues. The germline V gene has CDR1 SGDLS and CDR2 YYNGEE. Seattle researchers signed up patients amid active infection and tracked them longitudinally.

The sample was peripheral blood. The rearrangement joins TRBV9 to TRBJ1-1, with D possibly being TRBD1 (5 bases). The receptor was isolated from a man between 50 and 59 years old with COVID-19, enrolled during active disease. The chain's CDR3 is CASSPGGRTEAFF. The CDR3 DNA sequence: TGTGCCAGCAGCCCGGGGGGGAGGACTGAAGCTTTCTTT.